This T cell receptor beta chain is from a study of shared clonotypes between healthy human individuals. In this sample, this clone turned up once. Sorted-subset replicate PCRs used 200 ng of genomic DNA. This amount corresponded to 30,000 to 35,000 T cell genomes. The table came from immunoSEQ multiplex PCR; TCRdb's copy has only in-frame clones and leaves some out. The data contain about 820,000 clones, about 92% of them singletons. The naive CD8 subset, CD45RO-negative cells positively selected for CCR7, excluded terminally differentiated effector memory CD45RA+ cells. Germline V gene data show CDR1 as KGHSH and CDR2 as LQKENI. CDR3 length equals 15 residues. V gave up 2 bases and J gave up 7 bases; unmatched junction bases: 4.

Sequenced: naive CD8+ T cells sorted from blood. This receptor was obtained from a man in his thirties or forties in good health. The chain uses TRBV18 and TRBJ2-1; 11 bases fit TRBD2. CDR3 sequence (DNA): TGTGCCAGCTCACCAACTAGCGGGAGTTTGAATGAGCAGTTCTTC. Translating it yields CASSPTSGSLNEQFF. The entire variable domain, with the rest obtained from reference TRBV18 and TRBJ2-1, is as follows: NAGVMQNPRHLVRRRGQEARLRCSPMKGHSHVYWYRQLPEEGLKFMVYLQKENIIDESGMPKERFSAEFPKEGPSILRIQQVVRGDSAAYFCASSPTSGSLNEQFFGPGTRLTVL.